These 16 T cell receptor beta chains were sequenced from one sample in a study of vaccination and CD4 T cells after COVID-19. For these TCRs, the target antigens are not known. Treatment indicated: roughly 10-day PBMC culture with coronavirus spike peptide pools or control peptides (ViraFEST assay). Cultured CD4+ T cells had their DNA profiled by the Oncomine TCR Beta short-read assay. Using its own MiXCR run on the PCR reads, TCRdb lists one record per CDR3 protein. The sample consists of about 9,700 distinct CDR3 sequences, approximately 64% of them appearing once. What was sequenced was CD4+ T cells from blood, cultured in vitro. Every receptor here comes from a human donor who had recovered from COVID-19.

The genes are TRBV15 and TRBJ1-1, with TRBD1 identical over 8 bases. With 1 base clipped from V and 6 bases from J, the junction kept 4 bases outside the gene matches. CDR1 is LNHNV and CDR2 is YYDKDF in the germline V gene (reference sequence). The CDR3 sequence is 14 residues long. The DNA for the CDR3 is TGTGCCACCAGCAGAGCCGGACAGGGCGCTGAAGCTTTCTTT. Translating gives CATSRAGQGAEAFF.

This chain links TRBV20-1 with TRBJ1-2; D remains ambiguous. Per the germline V gene, CDR1 is DFQATT and CDR2 is SNEGSKA (reference sequence). The CDR3 length is 13 residues. V lost 3 bases and J 0 bases, leaving 8 bases between the germline ends. CDR3 region: CSARRWSNYGYTF. Written as DNA, the CDR3 is TGCAGTGCTAGGAGGTGGTCTAACTATGGCTACACCTTC.

A few counts support this clonotype. The rearrangement uses TRBV7-9 and TRBJ1-2, with 8 bases aligning to TRBD1. This CDR3 spans 16 amino acids. CDR1 and CDR2 from the germline V gene are SEHNR and FQNEAQ (reference sequence). The trim removed 2 bases at V and 2 bases at J, leaving 7 bases unmatched. CDR3 bases: TGTGCCAGCAGCTTACAGGGCAGGGGGCGCAACTATGGCTACACCTTC. This encodes CASSLQGRGRNYGYTF.

V usage is TRBV24-1 and J usage is TRBJ2-2; possible D gene TRBD1, 5 bases. Germline CDR1 KGHDR, CDR2 SFDVKD. Trimming left V 4 bases short and J 5 bases short, with 13 bases between. The CDR3 totals 15 residues. The CDR3 loop reads CATSDLYKGTGELFF. CDR3 sequence (DNA): TGTGCCACCAGTGACTTATATAAGGGGACCGGGGAGCTGTTTTTT.

This clonotype was seen a handful of times. The chain has TRBV20-1 and TRBJ1-6; D not certain. The CDR3 contains 14 residues. Trimming removed 1 base from V and 8 bases from J, with 12 bases in between. Germline CDR1 DFQATT, CDR2 SNEGSKA (reference sequence). The CDR3 DNA reads TGCAGTGCTAGAGTCCCTATCGGGGATTCACCCCTCCACTTT. This codes for CSARVPIGDSPLHF.

The table lists this clonotype with a few counts. The chain has TRBV27 and TRBJ1-3; D possibly corresponds to TRBD1 (5 bases). Germline CDR1 reads MNHEY; CDR2 reads SMNVEV (reference sequence). Trimming took 6 bases from V and 2 from J, leaving 11 bases between them. This CDR3 comprises 14 residues. CDR3 region: CASRSQGAGNTIYF. CDR3 coding DNA: TGTGCCAGCAGATCGCAGGGAGCTGGAAACACCATATATTTT.

The rearrangement links TRBV7-8 to TRBJ2-1, with D uncertain. Trimming took off 5 bases at V and 10 bases at J, with 12 bases between the two ends. Germline V gives CDR1 SGHVS, CDR2 FQNEAQ. This CDR3 has 12 residues. Written as DNA, the CDR3 is TGTGCCAGCAGCGCACCTAGAAGCGAGCAGTTCTTC. This gives the protein CASSAPRSEQFF.

V usage is TRBV20-1 and J usage is TRBJ2-5, with a possible D match to TRBD1 (7 bases). The CDR3 extends over 15 amino acids. The V and J ends lost 0 bases and 1 base respectively, with 12 bases between them. Germline CDR1 is DFQATT and CDR2 is SNEGSKA (reference sequence). In DNA form, the CDR3 reads TGCAGTGCTAGAGATCCCAGGGGGGCCCAAGAGACCCAGTACTTC. Its translation is CSARDPRGAQETQYF.

This sequence joins TRBV20-1 and TRBJ1-2; no reliable D call. This CDR3 comprises 12 residues. From germline, CDR1 is DFQATT and CDR2 SNEGSKA (reference sequence). Trimming removed 5 bases at V and 2 bases at J, with 9 bases between. Here the CDR3 reads CSAVDGNYGYTF. The DNA for the CDR3 is TGCAGTGCTGTGGACGGGAACTATGGCTACACCTTC.

The rearrangement links TRBV27 to TRBJ2-4, with 11 bases fitting TRBD1. Losses at the gene ends were 3 bases for V and 7 bases for J; bases not matched to a gene: 5. The CDR3 totals 15 residues. Germline lookup yields CDR1 MNHEY and CDR2 SMNVEV (reference sequence). CDR3 DNA sequence: TGTGCCAGCAGTTTTGGGGGGACAGGGGGGAACATTCAGTACTTC. Translated, it gives CASSFGGTGGNIQYF.

The rearrangement links TRBV7-2 to TRBJ2-3; unclear D gene. This CDR3 region has 15 residues. Deletions cut 5 bases from V and 0 bases from J, with 12 bases between. Germline V gives CDR1 SGHTA, CDR2 FQGNSA. CDR3: CASSRDGSSTDTQYF. The CDR3 DNA reads as TGTGCCAGCAGCCGCGACGGTTCTAGCACAGATACGCAGTATTTT.

The V gene is TRBV15, the J gene TRBJ2-2, with D perhaps matching TRBD1 or TRBD2 (5 bases each). Trimming removed 6 bases from V and 0 bases from J, with 17 bases in between. CDR3 size: 17 residues. Germline CDR1 is LNHNV and CDR2 is YYDKDF (reference sequence). CDR3 nucleotide sequence: TGTGCCACCAGTAGGGACGGAGGAGTCGCGAACACCGGGGAGCTGTTTTTT. Its protein product is CATSRDGGVANTGELFF. Using reference TRBV15 and TRBJ2-2 for the parts outside the CDR3, the full variable domain is DAMVIQNPRYQVTQFGKPVTLSCSQTLNHNVMYWYQQKSSQAPKLLFHYYDKDFNNEADTPDNFQSRRPNTSFCFLDIRSPGLGDTAMYLCATSRDGGVANTGELFFGEGSRLTVL.

V is TRBV5-4 and J is TRBJ2-7; D tentatively reads TRBD1 or TRBD2 (5 bases each). This CDR3 comprises 15 residues. CDR1 SGHNT and CDR2 YYREEE come from the germline V gene (reference sequence). Trimming took 4 bases from V and 0 from J, leaving 14 bases between them. CDR3 sequence reads: CASSPPGASSYEQYF. CDR3 sequence (DNA): TGTGCCAGCAGCCCCCCCGGGGCTAGCTCCTACGAGCAGTACTTC.

The chain uses TRBV7-2 and TRBJ1-1; 7 nucleotides agree with TRBD1. CDR3 length: 13 amino acids. V shed 6 bases, J shed 4 bases, and the junction held 5 bases outside the gene matches. Looked up from germline, CDR1 is SGHTA and CDR2 is FQGNSA. The CDR3 sequence: CASRPTGVTEAFF. The CDR3 region has the DNA TGTGCCAGCAGACCCACAGGGGTCACTGAAGCTTTCTTT. The entire variable domain, with the rest obtained from reference TRBV7-2 and TRBJ1-1, is as follows: GAGVSQSPSNKVTEKGKDVELRCDPISGHTALYWYRQSLGQGLEFLIYFQGNSAPDKSGLPSDRFSAERTGGSVSTLTIQRTQQEDSAVYLCASRPTGVTEAFFGQGTRLTVV.

The rearrangement joins TRBV24-1 to TRBJ2-3; TRBD2 agrees at 12 bases. The ends lost 3 bases at V and 4 bases at J; junction bases unmatched: 4. In germline, CDR1 is KGHDR, CDR2 SFDVKD. The CDR3 is 16 amino acids. The CDR3 DNA follows: TGTGCCACCAGTGATCCCCTAGCGGGAGGGCCAGATACGCAGTATTTT. Amino acid sequence: CATSDPLAGGPDTQYF.

The J gene is TRBJ1-5, the V gene TRBV6-1, with no clear D. CDR3 length: 17 amino acids. Trimming shortened V by 6 bases and J by 0 bases, and 18 bases separated the two germline ends. CDR1 and CDR2 from the germline V gene are MNHNS and SASEGT. This chain's CDR3 is CASSAGIDAYSNQPQHF. The CDR3 nucleotides read TGTGCCAGCAGCGCCGGGATTGACGCATATAGCAATCAGCCCCAGCATTTT.